The T cell receptor (beta chain) under discussion was sequenced for a study of siplizumab effects on memory and regulatory T cells (dated by TCRdb to between 2017 and 2020). Regarding the complete study: The study examined how the anti-CD2 antibody siplizumab affects alloreactive T-cell subsets in allogeneic mixed lymphocyte reactions built from human PBMCs.

As concerns this clone: Its antigen is currently not known. No base quality information exists; no much larger clone differs at one position.

Sorted unstimulated T cells, along with proliferating T cells recovered from mixed lymphocyte reactions, underwent TCRbeta CDR3 sequencing. Fresh whole blood from approximately 11 HLA-typed healthy donors served as the source for isolating PBMCs. To map where alloreactive clones came from, unstimulated CD4+ non-regulatory T cells were FACS-sorted. Broad study findings and their caveats: Siplizumab significantly lowered the cumulative frequency of alloreactive sequences that could be traced to unstimulated CD4+ memory T cells. Sequences below about 10^-5 frequency were poorly captured, so only a minor fraction of alloreactive clones could be mapped to unstimulated subsets. Among mappable alloreactive CD4+ clones, an average Treg-derived fraction of roughly 69% was observed with siplizumab, compared with more than 25% in control reactions. Whether proliferating Tregs from siplizumab cultures were suppressive was not functionally confirmed. Unstimulated naive T cells appeared to be more diverse than memory T cells, and naive cells seemed to make a substantial contribution to the alloresponse. Roughly 75-97% of proliferating CD4+ or CD8+ clones could not be assigned a naive or memory phenotype.

Library generation was performed with the immunoSEQ multiplex PCR assay. Approximately 10^5 TCR templates per sample were assayed on the deep sequencing platform. Genomic DNA extracted from sorted T cells was used for TCRbeta CDR3 sequencing. Concerning the study's data processing: Clonal analysis of TCRbeta CDR3 data was done in the R programming language. Alloreactive CD4+ and CD8+ clones were defined by comparing unstimulated samples with post-reaction CFSE-low samples. Regulatory or non-regulatory origin was assigned to alloreactive CD4+ clones by matching of sequences to sorted unstimulated Treg and non-Treg repertoires. Held by TCRdb, this immuneACCESS table contains in-frame sequences only and omits some clones. Under half of the omission traces to an unresolved V gene where checked; the cause of the rest is unknown. The D gene and trimming were derived from the DNA, and the V and J assignments and clone size from that table. In all, the sample holds some 100,000 clones, and 85% to 95% of those were seen once. The leading ten clones occupy approximately 1.4% of the sample.

Per the germline V gene, SGHRS is the CDR1 and YFSETQ is the CDR2. Spanning cysteine to phenylalanine, the CDR3 consists of 13 amino acids. Only CDR3 DNA is held: 39 bases, read in frame from base 1. V ends up 7 bases short and J 3 bases short, with an unmatched junction base count of 6. This sequence originates from a human donor in good health. Here the chain combines TRBV5-1 and TRBJ2-5, with 7 bases in between that match TRBD1. The sequenced sample was non-Treg CD4+ T cells sorted from blood. The sample's cell subset or site label is to be understood as: FACS-sorted unstimulated CD4+ non-regulatory T cells. The DNA reads as follows: TGCGCCAGCGCAAGACAGGGAGAAGAGACCCAGTACTTC. Translation gives CASARQGEETQYF.